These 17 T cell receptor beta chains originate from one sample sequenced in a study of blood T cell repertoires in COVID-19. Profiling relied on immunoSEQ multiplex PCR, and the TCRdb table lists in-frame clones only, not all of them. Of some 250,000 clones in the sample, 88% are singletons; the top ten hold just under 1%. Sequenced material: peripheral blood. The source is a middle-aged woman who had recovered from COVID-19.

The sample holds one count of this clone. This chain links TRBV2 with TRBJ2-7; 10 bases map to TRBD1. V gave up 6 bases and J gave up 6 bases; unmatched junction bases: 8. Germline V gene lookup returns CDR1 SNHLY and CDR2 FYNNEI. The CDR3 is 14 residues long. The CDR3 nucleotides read TGTGCCAGCAGCCGGGACAGGGGACTGGGCGAGCAGTACTTC. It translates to CASSRDRGLGEQYF.

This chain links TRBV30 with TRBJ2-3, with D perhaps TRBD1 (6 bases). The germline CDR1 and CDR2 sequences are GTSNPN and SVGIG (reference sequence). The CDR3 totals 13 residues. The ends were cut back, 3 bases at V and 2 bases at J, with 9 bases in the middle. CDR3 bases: TGTGCCTGGAGGGACAGCTACACAGATACGCAGTATTTT. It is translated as CAWRDSYTDTQYF.

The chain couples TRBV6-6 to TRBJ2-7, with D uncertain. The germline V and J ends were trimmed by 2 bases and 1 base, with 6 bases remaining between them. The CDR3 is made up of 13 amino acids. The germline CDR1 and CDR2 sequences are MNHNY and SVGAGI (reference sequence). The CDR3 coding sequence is TGTGCCAGCAGTTACGGGCTGTCCTACGAGCAGTACTTC. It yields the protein CASSYGLSYEQYF.

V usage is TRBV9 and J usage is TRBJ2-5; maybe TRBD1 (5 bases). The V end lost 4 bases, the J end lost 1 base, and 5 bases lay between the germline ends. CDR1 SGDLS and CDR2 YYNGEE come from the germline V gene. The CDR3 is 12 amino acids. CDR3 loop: CASSQGQETQYF. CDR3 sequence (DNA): TGTGCCAGCAGCCAGGGCCAAGAGACCCAGTACTTC.

CDR3 sequence: CASSPTTGGGYGYTF. CDR3 in DNA: TGTGCCAGCAGCCCCACCACAGGGGGCGGCTATGGCTACACCTTC. This rearrangement joins TRBV7-2 to TRBJ1-2; the match to TRBD1 covers 9 bases. Germline V gene sequence: CDR1 SGHTA, CDR2 FQGNSA. Trimming took 5 bases from V and 4 from J; bases not matched to a gene: 8. CDR3 length: 15 residues.

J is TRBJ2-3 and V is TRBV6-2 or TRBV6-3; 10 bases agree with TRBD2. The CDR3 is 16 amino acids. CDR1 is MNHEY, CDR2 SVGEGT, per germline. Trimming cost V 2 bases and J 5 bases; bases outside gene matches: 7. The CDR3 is CASSYRAGGPIDTQYF. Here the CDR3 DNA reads TGTGCCAGCAGTTACCGAGCGGGAGGGCCGATAGATACGCAGTATTTT.

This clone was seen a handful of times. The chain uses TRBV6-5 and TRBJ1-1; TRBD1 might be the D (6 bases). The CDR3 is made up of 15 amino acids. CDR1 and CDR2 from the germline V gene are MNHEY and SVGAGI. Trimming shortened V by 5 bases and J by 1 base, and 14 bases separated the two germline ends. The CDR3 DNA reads TGTGCCAGCAGTCCCTGGGTGGGGGCGAACACTGAAGCTTTCTTT. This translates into CASSPWVGANTEAFF.

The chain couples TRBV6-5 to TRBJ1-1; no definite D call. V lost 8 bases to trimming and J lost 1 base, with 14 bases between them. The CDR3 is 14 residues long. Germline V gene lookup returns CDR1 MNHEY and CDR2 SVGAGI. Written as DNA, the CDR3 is TGTGCCAGCCCACCAGCAGGAAGGAACACTGAAGCTTTCTTT. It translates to CASPPAGRNTEAFF.

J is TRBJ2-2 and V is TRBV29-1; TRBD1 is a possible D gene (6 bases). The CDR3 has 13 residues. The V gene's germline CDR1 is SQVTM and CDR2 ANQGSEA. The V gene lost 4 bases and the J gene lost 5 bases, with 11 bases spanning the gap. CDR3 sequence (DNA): TGCAGCGTTGCCCATAGGGGGACCGGGGAGCTGTTTTTT. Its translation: CSVAHRGTGELFF.

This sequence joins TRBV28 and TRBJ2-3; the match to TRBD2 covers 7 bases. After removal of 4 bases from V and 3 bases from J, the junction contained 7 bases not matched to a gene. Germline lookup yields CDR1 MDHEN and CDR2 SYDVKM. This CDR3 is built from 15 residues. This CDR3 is CASSWLAGVTDTQYF. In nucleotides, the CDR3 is TGTGCCAGCAGTTGGTTGGCGGGAGTAACAGATACGCAGTATTTT.

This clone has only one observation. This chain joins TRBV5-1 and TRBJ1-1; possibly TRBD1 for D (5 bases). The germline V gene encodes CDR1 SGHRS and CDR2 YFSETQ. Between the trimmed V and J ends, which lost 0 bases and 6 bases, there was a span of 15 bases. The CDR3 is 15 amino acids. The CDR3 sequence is CASSLVGPPGAEAFF. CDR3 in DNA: TGCGCCAGCAGCTTGGTGGGGCCCCCGGGGGCTGAAGCTTTCTTT.

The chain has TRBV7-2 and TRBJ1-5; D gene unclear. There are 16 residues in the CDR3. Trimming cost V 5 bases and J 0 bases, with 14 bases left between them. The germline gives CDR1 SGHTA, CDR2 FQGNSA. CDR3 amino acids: CASSVSHSHSNQPQHF. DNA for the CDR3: TGTGCCAGCAGCGTCTCCCACAGCCATAGCAATCAGCCCCAGCATTTT.

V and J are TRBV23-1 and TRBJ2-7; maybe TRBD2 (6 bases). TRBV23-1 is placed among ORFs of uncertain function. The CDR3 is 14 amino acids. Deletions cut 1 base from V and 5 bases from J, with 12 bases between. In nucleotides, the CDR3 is TGCGCCAGCAGTCAATTCTGGGGGAGGCACGAGCAGTACGTC. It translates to CASSQFWGRHEQYV.

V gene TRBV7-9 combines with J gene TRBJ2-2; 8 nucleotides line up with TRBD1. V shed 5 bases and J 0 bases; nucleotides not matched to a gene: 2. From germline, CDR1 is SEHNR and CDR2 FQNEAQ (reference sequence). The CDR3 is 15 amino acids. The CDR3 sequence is CASSAQGANTGELFF. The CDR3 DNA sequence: TGTGCCAGCAGCGCACAGGGGGCGAACACCGGGGAGCTGTTTTTT.

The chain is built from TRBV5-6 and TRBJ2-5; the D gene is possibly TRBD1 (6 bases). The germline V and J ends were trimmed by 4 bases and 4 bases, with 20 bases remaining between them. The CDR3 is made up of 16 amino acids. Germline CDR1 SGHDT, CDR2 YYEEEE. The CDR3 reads CASSLQGRVLGETQYF. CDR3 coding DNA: TGTGCCAGCAGCCTACAGGGTAGAGTCTTAGGAGAGACCCAGTACTTC.

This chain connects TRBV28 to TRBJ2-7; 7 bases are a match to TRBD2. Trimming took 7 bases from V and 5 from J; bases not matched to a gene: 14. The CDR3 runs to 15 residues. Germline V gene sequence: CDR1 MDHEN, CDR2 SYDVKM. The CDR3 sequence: CASTPAGVTTDEQYF. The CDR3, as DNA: TGTGCCAGCACCCCGGCGGGAGTTACCACCGACGAGCAGTACTTC.

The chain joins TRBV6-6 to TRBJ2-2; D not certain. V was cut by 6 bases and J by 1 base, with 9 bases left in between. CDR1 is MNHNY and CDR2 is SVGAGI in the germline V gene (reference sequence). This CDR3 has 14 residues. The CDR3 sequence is CASSPQRNTGELFF. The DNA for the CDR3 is TGTGCCAGCAGCCCCCAGCGGAACACCGGGGAGCTGTTTTTT.